Following are 19 T cell receptor beta chains from one sample sequenced in a study of cytomegalovirus exposure and HLA in healthy donors. Both 60 Vbeta primers and 13 Jbeta primers went into the PCR. Profiling relied on immunoSEQ multiplex PCR, and the TCRdb table lists in-frame clones only, not all of them. The repertoire holds 100,000 to 150,000 clones, roughly 82% seen once, with roughly 13% in the top ten. The sample consisted of PBMCs. These receptors all stem from an older woman in good health and CMV-seropositive.

This clone occurred once. The genes are TRBV6-1 and TRBJ1-2; TRBD1 agrees at 10 bases. This CDR3 has 15 residues. Germline CDR1 and CDR2: MNHNS and SASEGT. The J segment lost 3 bases and the V segment lost 6 bases, leaving 7 bases of the junction unmatched. The CDR3 spells CASRVRQGAYYGYTF. CDR3 DNA sequence: TGTGCCAGCAGAGTTAGACAGGGGGCGTACTATGGCTACACCTTC.

The genes are TRBV5-6 and TRBJ1-4; 8 nucleotides align to TRBD1. Trimming took 4 bases from V and 2 from J; bases not matched to a gene: 10. CDR1 and CDR2 (germline): SGHDT, YYEEEE. The CDR3 spans 17 residues. The CDR3 DNA follows: TGTGCCAGCAGCGATCCCAGGGGGCTCGCTACTAATGAAAAACTGTTTTTT. It codes for CASSDPRGLATNEKLFF.

This clone was counted a single time. CDR3 loop: CASSDRGAYNSPLHF. In nucleotides, the CDR3 is TGTGCCAGTAGTGACCGCGGGGCCTATAATTCACCCCTCCACTTT. The chain has TRBV19 and TRBJ1-6; D gene uncertain. CDR1 is LNHDA and CDR2 is SQIVND in the germline V gene (reference sequence). V was shortened by 5 bases and J by 2 bases, with 10 bases between the two germline ends. The CDR3 totals 15 residues.

The chain uses TRBV10-3 and TRBJ2-5, with 9 nucleotides matching TRBD2. The V segment lost 4 bases and the J segment 1 base; nucleotides outside the gene matches: 10. This CDR3 has 17 residues. The germline gives CDR1 ENHRY, CDR2 SYGVKD. CDR3 DNA: TGTGCCATCAGTGTTATTCTAGCGGGGTCTCTCCAAGAGACCCAGTACTTC. This encodes CAISVILAGSLQETQYF.

The rearrangement uses TRBV5-8 and TRBJ1-2; TRBD1 agrees at 9 bases. V shed 3 bases and J 5 bases; nucleotides not matched to a gene: 8. There are 15 residues in the CDR3. The V gene's germline CDR1 is SGHTS and CDR2 YDEGEE. CDR3 amino acids: CASSSVGQGGYGYTF. The CDR3 nucleotides read TGTGCCAGCAGCTCAGTGGGACAGGGCGGGTATGGCTACACCTTC. Based on the CDR3 plus reference TRBV5-8 and TRBJ1-2, the full variable domain is EAGVTQSPTHLIKTRGQQATLRCSPISGHTSVYWYQQALGLGLQFLLWYDEGEERNRGNFPPRFSGRQFPNYSSELNVNALELEDSALYLCASSSVGQGGYGYTFGSGTRLTVV.

This chain uses TRBV2 with TRBJ2-3; D unresolved. The V end lost 4 bases, the J end lost 5 bases, and 16 bases lay between the germline ends. Germline V gives CDR1 SNHLY, CDR2 FYNNEI. The CDR3 spans 15 residues. The DNA of the CDR3 is TGTGCCAGCAGTGCTGGCCTCACAATTGGAGATACGCAGTATTTT. Amino acid sequence: CASSAGLTIGDTQYF.

J is TRBJ1-5 and V is TRBV27; D possibly corresponds to TRBD1 (6 bases). CDR1 is MNHEY, CDR2 SMNVEV, per germline (reference sequence). V dropped 4 bases and J dropped 5 bases, with 9 bases sitting between them. The CDR3 runs 13 residues. This chain's CDR3 is CASSYRDDQPQHF. The CDR3 region has the DNA TGTGCCAGCAGTTACAGGGACGATCAGCCCCAGCATTTT.

This chain links TRBV7-3 with TRBJ1-1; maybe TRBD1 (6 bases). The V end was cut by 4 bases, the J end by 2 bases, with 11 bases between. CDR1 is SGHTA and CDR2 is FQGTGA in the germline V gene. The CDR3 sequence is 14 residues long. CDR3 nucleotide sequence: TGTGCCAGCAGCTCAGGACAGAGTAACACTGAAGCTTTCTTT. Amino acid sequence: CASSSGQSNTEAFF. Variable domain in full (rest from reference TRBV7-3 and TRBJ1-1): GAGVSQTPSNKVTEKGKYVELRCDPISGHTALYWYRQSLGQGPEFLIYFQGTGAADDSGLPNDRFFAVRPEGSVSTLKIQRTERGDSAVYLCASSSGQSNTEAFFGQGTRLTVV.

The genes are TRBV7-9 and TRBJ1-4; D might be TRBD1 (5 bases). CDR3 length equals 13 residues. With 5 bases removed from V and 8 bases from J, the gap between germline ends came to 12 bases. Germline lookup yields CDR1 SEHNR and CDR2 FQNEAQ (reference sequence). CDR3 amino acids: CASSRGTGEKLFF. CDR3 DNA: TGTGCCAGCAGCCGCGGGACGGGCGAAAAACTGTTTTTT.

This chain joins TRBV7-3 and TRBJ1-6; 7 nucleotides match TRBD1. The CDR3 runs 16 residues. V lost 4 bases and J lost 5; bases outside the gene matches: 8. The germline V gene has CDR1 SGHTA and CDR2 FQGTGA. The CDR3, as DNA: TGTGCCAGCAGCTCCCAGGGGGGAAACAATAATTCACCCCTCCACTTT. Translated: CASSSQGGNNNSPLHF.

The V and J genes are TRBV6-6 and TRBJ1-2; 8 nucleotides match TRBD1. Germline V gene sequence: CDR1 MNHNY, CDR2 SVGAGI (reference sequence). V shed 7 bases, J shed 2 bases, and the junction held 9 bases outside the gene matches. The CDR3 extends over 15 amino acids. CDR3 sequence (DNA): TGTGCCAGCACCCCTGGACAGGGAGGAAACTATGGCTACACCTTC. This codes for CASTPGQGGNYGYTF.

A remark on this clone: Different DNA sequences within this sample yield the same CDR3. This chain links TRBV5-8 with TRBJ1-6; TRBD1 matches at 7 bases. The CDR3 length is 16 residues. V shed 4 bases and J 11 bases; nucleotides not matched to a gene: 15. Looked up from germline, CDR1 is SGHTS and CDR2 is YDEGEE. CDR3: CASSQRTGFKSPPLHF. The CDR3 DNA reads TGTGCCAGCAGCCAACGGACAGGTTTCAAAAGTCCACCCCTCCACTTT.

This chain's CDR3 is CASRREGTGNTIYF. In DNA, the CDR3 is TGTGCCAGTCGCAGGGAGGGTACTGGAAACACCATATATTTT. The V gene is TRBV19, the J gene TRBJ1-3; D may be TRBD1 (5 bases). This CDR3 has 14 residues. CDR1 LNHDA and CDR2 SQIVND come from the germline V gene (reference sequence). Trimming pared 8 bases from V and 2 bases from J, leaving 13 bases between.

The chain recombines TRBV25-1 with TRBJ2-7; 9 bases agree with TRBD2. Germline V gene lookup returns CDR1 MGHDK and CDR2 SYGVNS. Unmatched junction bases numbered 7, after V lost 2 bases and J lost 2 bases. This CDR3 contains 16 residues. In DNA, the CDR3 is TGTGCCAGCAGTGAAGATGGACTAGCGAGGGCCTACGAGCAGTACTTC. It yields the protein CASSEDGLARAYEQYF.

J is TRBJ1-2 and V is TRBV7-6; 7 bases map to TRBD1. Germline lookup yields CDR1 SGHVS and CDR2 FNYEAQ. V shed 5 bases, J shed 8 bases, and the junction held 11 bases outside the gene matches. This CDR3 has 14 amino acids. The CDR3 DNA sequence: TGTGCCAGCAGCCCACGACAGGGATCGGGCGGCTACACCTTC. It codes for CASSPRQGSGGYTF.

Remarks on this clone: This CDR3 is also generated by other DNA sequences in the sample. V usage is TRBV2 and J usage is TRBJ2-7, with TRBD1 as a possible D gene (5 bases). Germline V gene lookup returns CDR1 SNHLY and CDR2 FYNNEI. Trimming took off 7 bases at V and 2 bases at J, with 12 bases between the two ends. This CDR3 has 13 residues. This chain's CDR3 is CASTQATTYEQYF. The DNA for the CDR3 is TGTGCCAGCACACAGGCCACCACCTACGAGCAGTACTTC.

The rearrangement uses TRBV4-3 and TRBJ2-5; TRBD2 matches 10 bases. The closer fit of TRBJ2-7 to the DNA end suggests the J call may be wrong. Germline CDR1 reads LGHNA; CDR2 reads YSLEER. This CDR3 contains 15 residues. CDR3 coding DNA: TGCGCCAGCAGCCAAGAGGCTTCTAGCGGGAGCGAGCAGTACTTC. This gives the protein CASSQEASSGSEQYF.

In the case of this clone: This same CDR3 is encoded by further DNA sequences in the sample. The chain employs TRBV6-1 and TRBJ2-1; a possible D gene is TRBD2 (5 bases). The CDR3 has 15 amino acids. Trimming cost V 1 base and J 3 bases, with 10 bases left between them. Germline V gene sequence: CDR1 MNHNS, CDR2 SASEGT. DNA of the CDR3: TGTGCCAGCAGTGAAGGAGGGAACCACTACAATGAGCAGTTCTTC. Protein sequence: CASSEGGNHYNEQFF.

The genes are TRBV27 and TRBJ2-2; D call uncertain. CDR3 size: 16 residues. V was cut by 2 bases and J by 1 base, with 11 bases left in between. Germline lookup yields CDR1 MNHEY and CDR2 SMNVEV (reference sequence). The CDR3 region has the DNA TGTGCCAGCAGTTTACTTGGCACCCTGAACACCGGGGAGCTGTTTTTT. This encodes CASSLLGTLNTGELFF.